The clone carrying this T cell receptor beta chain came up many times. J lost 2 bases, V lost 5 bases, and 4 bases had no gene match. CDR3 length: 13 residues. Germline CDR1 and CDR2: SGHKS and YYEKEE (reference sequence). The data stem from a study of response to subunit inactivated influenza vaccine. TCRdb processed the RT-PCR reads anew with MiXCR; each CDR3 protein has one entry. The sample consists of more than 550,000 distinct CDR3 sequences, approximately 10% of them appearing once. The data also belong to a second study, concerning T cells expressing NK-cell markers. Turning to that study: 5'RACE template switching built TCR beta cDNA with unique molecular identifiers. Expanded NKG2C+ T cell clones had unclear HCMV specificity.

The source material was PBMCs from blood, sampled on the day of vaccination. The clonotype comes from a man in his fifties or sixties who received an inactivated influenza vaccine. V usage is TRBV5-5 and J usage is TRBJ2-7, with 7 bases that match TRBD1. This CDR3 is CASSWTGTYEQYF. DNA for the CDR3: TGTGCCAGCAGTTGGACAGGTACCTACGAGCAGTACTTC.